This is a list of T cell receptor beta chains from one sample in a study of Graves' ophthalmopathy and Graves' hyperthyroidism. In TCRdb, the multiplex PCR reads were re-called with MiXCR into one record per CDR3 protein. The sample carries around 1,000,000 distinct CDR3 sequences, 35% to 40% recorded once. Sequenced material: peripheral blood or thyroid tissue (not recorded which). These receptors were obtained from an adult man with Graves' hyperthyroidism. CDR3s leave out the opening cysteine and the closing phenylalanine or tryptophan.

j_gene: TRBJ1-1
v_gene: TRBV11-2
CDR3aa: ASSLLGWGEAEAF

j_gene: TRBJ1-1
v_gene: TRBV30
CDR3aa: AWRLRGGTEAF

j_gene: TRBJ1-2
v_gene: TRBV12-3/TRBV12-4
CDR3aa: ASSTGGSGGYT

j_gene: TRBJ2-5
v_gene: TRBV10-1
CDR3aa: ASSSSGETETQY

j_gene: TRBJ2-2
v_gene: TRBV7-9
CDR3aa: ASSTSSANTGELF

j_gene: TRBJ2-7
v_gene: TRBV15
CDR3aa: ATSKTGGNEQY

j_gene: TRBJ1-2
v_gene: TRBV11-2
CDR3aa: ASSYPDDYGYT

j_gene: TRBJ2-5
v_gene: TRBV2
CDR3aa: ASTLRVDQPQY

j_gene: TRBJ2-5
v_gene: TRBV5-1
CDR3aa: ASSLALAGRETQY

j_gene: TRBJ2-5
v_gene: TRBV5-6
CDR3aa: ASSQRTGPVGTQY

j_gene: TRBJ2-7
v_gene: TRBV10-2
CDR3aa: ASSSPFPSPYEQY

j_gene: TRBJ1-2
v_gene: TRBV10-3
CDR3aa: AIRGDNLYGYT

j_gene: TRBJ2-7
v_gene: TRBV27
CDR3aa: ASRSWTGGQY

j_gene: TRBJ2-7
v_gene: TRBV10-3
CDR3aa: ASSSDSVTPGEQY

j_gene: TRBJ2-5
v_gene: TRBV29-1
CDR3aa: SGQTGGDETQY

j_gene: TRBJ1-2
v_gene: TRBV5-8
CDR3aa: ASPFQFAGTNYGYT

j_gene: TRBJ1-2
v_gene: TRBV10-3
CDR3aa: AISESRSGYGYT

j_gene: TRBJ1-1
v_gene: TRBV5-5
CDR3aa: ASSPEGVKGNTEAF

j_gene: TRBJ1-6
v_gene: TRBV20-1
CDR3aa: SARRTGSSPLH

j_gene: TRBJ2-7
v_gene: TRBV14
CDR3aa: ASSLGVRSYEQY

j_gene: TRBJ2-7
v_gene: TRBV30
CDR3aa: AWMKANEQY

j_gene: TRBJ1-1
v_gene: TRBV5-5
CDR3aa: ASSPTHRGLSFY

j_gene: TRBJ1-1
v_gene: TRBV12-3/TRBV12-4
CDR3aa: ASGGGLNTEAF

j_gene: TRBJ2-7
v_gene: TRBV7-2
CDR3aa: ASSLSSSGQY

j_gene: TRBJ1-4
v_gene: TRBV9
CDR3aa: ASSSPVRRGEKLF

j_gene: TRBJ2-5
v_gene: TRBV10-2
CDR3aa: ASSYGGNQETQY

j_gene: TRBJ2-7
v_gene: TRBV5-1
CDR3aa: ASSLWAGRDEQY

j_gene: TRBJ2-7
v_gene: TRBV29-1
CDR3aa: SVSSYYEQY